This T cell receptor (beta chain) was captured in a study of shared clonotypes between healthy human individuals. Here immunoSEQ multiplex PCR was the method, and the copy in TCRdb shows in-frame clones only, minus some. The repertoire holds about 820,000 clones, with 80% to 95% as singletons. CD8 cells classed as naive were CD45RO-negative and positively selected for CCR7, excluding terminally differentiated effector memory CD45RA+ cells. V was clipped by 6 bases and J by 6 bases; unmatched bases: 5. There are 11 residues in the CDR3. Germline V lookup: CDR1 SQVTM, CDR2 ANQGSEA. The receptor's source is a man in his thirties or forties in good health. The rearrangement joins TRBV29-1 to TRBJ2-7; TRBD1 matches 7 bases. The specimen was naive CD8+ T cells sorted from blood. The CDR3 region is CSVGDRVEQYF. The CDR3, as DNA: TGCAGCGTCGGTGACAGGGTCGAGCAGTACTTC.